Detailed here is one TCR beta chain. Its antigen is unknown. The data originate from a study of CD8 T cells in Susac syndrome. Looking at the study overall: Blood was drawn from patients with Susac syndrome. At that point, they were therapy-naive, on corticosteroids, or on intravenous immunoglobulin alone. Study-level results: The study acknowledged a relatively small number of individuals in its TCR sequencing and HLA analysis.

RNA amounts of 0.5 to 1 ug underwent reverse transcription with random hexamers. Multiplex immunoSEQ PCR targeted 54 Vbeta and 13 Jbeta TCR beta segments. TCRdb re-called the immunoSEQ multiplex PCR reads with MiXCR, one entry per CDR3 protein. The sample includes around 180,000 distinct CDR3 sequences, 94% of them seen just once. Trimming took off 6 bases at V and 5 bases at J, with 14 bases between the two ends. In germline, CDR1 is MNHEY, CDR2 SVGAGI. This CDR3 is built from 14 residues. This rearrangement joins TRBV6-5 to TRBJ2-1; TRBD2 might be the D (5 bases). This clonotype originated in a human donor with Susac syndrome. The sequenced sample was CD4+ T cells from PBMCs. The CDR3 is CASSGNPTHNEQFF. The CDR3 coding sequence is TGTGCCAGCAGCGGGAACCCTACCCACAATGAGCAGTTCTTC.